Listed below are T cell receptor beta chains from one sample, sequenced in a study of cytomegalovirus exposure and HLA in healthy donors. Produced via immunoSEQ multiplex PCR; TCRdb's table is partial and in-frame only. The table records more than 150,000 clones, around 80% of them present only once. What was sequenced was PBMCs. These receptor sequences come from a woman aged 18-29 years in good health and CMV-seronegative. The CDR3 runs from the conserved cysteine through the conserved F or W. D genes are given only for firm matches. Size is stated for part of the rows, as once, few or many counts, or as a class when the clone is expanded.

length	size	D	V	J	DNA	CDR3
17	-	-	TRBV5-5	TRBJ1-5	TGTGCCAGCAGCCGCACGGGGGGGAGCCAGAGCAATCAGCCCCAGCATTTT	CASSRTGGSQSNQPQHF
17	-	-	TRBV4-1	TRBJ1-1	TGCGCCAGCAGCCAAGAAAGATCAGTAATCACGAACACTGAAGCTTTCTTT	CASSQERSVITNTEAFF
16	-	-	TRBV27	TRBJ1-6	TGTGCCAGCAGAGAAAGAGGTAACTCCTATAATTCACCCCTCCACTTT	CASRERGNSYNSPLHF
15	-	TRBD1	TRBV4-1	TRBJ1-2	TGCGCCAGCAGCCAAGAAGGGACAGGGGGTTGGGGCTACACCTTC	CASSQEGTGGWGYTF
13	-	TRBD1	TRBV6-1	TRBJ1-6	TGTGCCAGCTACAGGGGCTCTAATTCACCCCTCCACTTT	CASYRGSNSPLHF
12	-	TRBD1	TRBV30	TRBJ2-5	TGTGCCTTGTACAGGGGCGGGGAGACCCAGTACTTC	CALYRGGETQYF
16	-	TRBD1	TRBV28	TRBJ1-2	TGTGCCAGCAGTAAAACACCGGGACAGGGGGCTTTTGGCTACACCTTC	CASSKTPGQGAFGYTF
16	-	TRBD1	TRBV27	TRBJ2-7	TGTGCCAGCGGCCGGGACAGGGGCCTTTACTCCTACGAGCAGTACTTC	CASGRDRGLYSYEQYF
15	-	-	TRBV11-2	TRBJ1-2	TGTGCCAGCAGCGAACGCCCGGGGGTACCCTATGGCTACACCTTC	CASSERPGVPYGYTF
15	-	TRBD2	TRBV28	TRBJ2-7	TGTGCCAGCAGTGGCCTAGCGGGGGGGAACTACGAGCAGTACTTC	CASSGLAGGNYEQYF
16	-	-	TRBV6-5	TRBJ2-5	TGTGCCAGCAGTTACTCGAACAGGGGCGGGAAAGAGACCCAGTACTTC	CASSYSNRGGKETQYF
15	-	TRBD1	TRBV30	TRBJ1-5	TGTGCCTGGAGTACCGGACAGGCTACCCCGCAACCCCAGCATTTT	CAWSTGQATPQPQHF
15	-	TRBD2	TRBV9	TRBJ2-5	TGTGCCAGCAGCGCGGGACTAGCGGAACAAGAGACCCAGTACTTC	CASSAGLAEQETQYF
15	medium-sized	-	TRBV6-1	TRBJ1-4	TGTGCCAGCAGTGAACGGGGGTCCGGGAATGAAAAACTGTTTTTT	CASSERGSGNEKLFF
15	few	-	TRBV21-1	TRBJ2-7	TGTGCCAGCAGCAAAGAGGGAGAAACGTCTGACGAGCAGTACTTC	CASSKEGETSDEQYF
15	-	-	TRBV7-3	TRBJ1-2	TGTGCCAGCAGCCACCCCGGGCAGGGTAACTATGGCTACACCTTC	CASSHPGQGNYGYTF
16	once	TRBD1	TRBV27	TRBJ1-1	TGTGCCAGCAGTTTATCCGCCGGGACAGGGAACACTGAAGCTTTCTTT	CASSLSAGTGNTEAFF
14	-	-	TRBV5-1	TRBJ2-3	TGCGCCAGCAGGTTGACGGGGTTGACAGATACGCAGTATTTT	CASRLTGLTDTQYF
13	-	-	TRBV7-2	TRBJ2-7	TGTGCCAGCAGCTTCTCCGTTCTCTACGAGCAGTACTTC	CASSFSVLYEQYF
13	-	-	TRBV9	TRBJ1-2	TGTGCCAGCAGCCCCATGGGGAGCTATGGCTACACCTTC	CASSPMGSYGYTF
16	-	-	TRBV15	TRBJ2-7	TGTGCCACCAGCAGAGATAGGGGGGGTGGGCTCGACGAGCAGTACTTC	CATSRDRGGGLDEQYF
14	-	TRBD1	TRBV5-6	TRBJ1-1	TGTGCCAGCAGCCCGCCTACAGGGGGCACTGAAGCTTTCTTT	CASSPPTGGTEAFF
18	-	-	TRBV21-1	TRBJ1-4	TGTGCCAGCAGCAAAGTGCGGGGGGAGGGGGCAACTAATGAAAAACTGTTTTTT	CASSKVRGEGATNEKLFF
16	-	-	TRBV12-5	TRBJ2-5	TGTGCTAGTGGTTTGGCGAGAAAAACGGGTGTAGAGACCCAGTACTTC	CASGLARKTGVETQYF
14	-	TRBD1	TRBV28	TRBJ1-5	TGTGCCAGCAGCCGACAGGGGATGGAGCAGCCCCAGCATTTT	CASSRQGMEQPQHF
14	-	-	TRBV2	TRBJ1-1	TGTGCCAGCCGCCGAGGGCGGGTGAACACTGAAGCTTTCTTT	CASRRGRVNTEAFF
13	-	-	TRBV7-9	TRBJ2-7	TGTGCCAGCAGCCCACGACACGCCTACGAACAGTACTTC	CASSPRHAYEQYF
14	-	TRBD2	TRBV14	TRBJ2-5	TGTGCCAGCAGCCGGCCGGGGGGGCAAGAGACCCAGTACTTC	CASSRPGGQETQYF
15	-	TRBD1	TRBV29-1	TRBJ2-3	TGCAGCGTTAGGGACAGGGGGGGTACCACAGATACGCAGTATTTT	CSVRDRGGTTDTQYF
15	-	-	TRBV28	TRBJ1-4	TGTGCCAGCAACATTCGGTTTGGGCCTAATGAAAAACTGTTTTTT	CASNIRFGPNEKLFF
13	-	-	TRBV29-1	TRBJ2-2	TGCAGCGTTGGACAGACAAACACCGGGGAGCTGTTTTTT	CSVGQTNTGELFF
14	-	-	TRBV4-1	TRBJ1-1	TGCGCCAGCAGCCAACAACAGGGTAAGACTGAAGCTTTCTTT	CASSQQQGKTEAFF
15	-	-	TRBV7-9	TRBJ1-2	TGTGCCAGCAGCTTAACGGAGAGTCTTAACTATGGCTACACCTTC	CASSLTESLNYGYTF
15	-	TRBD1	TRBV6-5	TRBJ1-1	TGTGCCAGCAGTAAAGGGGGCAGGGGGCGGACTGAAGCTTTCTTT	CASSKGGRGRTEAFF
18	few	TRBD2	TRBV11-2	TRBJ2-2	TGTGCCAGCAGCTTCCGGACTAGCGGGGGGGCCTCGACCGGGGAGCTGTTTTTT	CASSFRTSGGASTGELFF
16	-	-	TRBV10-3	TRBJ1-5	TGTGCCATCAGTGAGTCGGGTTCAGGGTTCGGTCAGCCCCAGCATTTT	CAISESGSGFGQPQHF
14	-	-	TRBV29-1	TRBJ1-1	TGCAGCGGCCGGCCGGGGGGGGGCGGCACTGAAGCTTTCTTT	CSGRPGGGGTEAFF
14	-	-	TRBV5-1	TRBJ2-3	TGCGCCAGCCAAACCCTAGCGCGCACAGATACGCAGTATTTT	CASQTLARTDTQYF
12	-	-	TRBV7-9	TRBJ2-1	TGTTCCAGCAGCCCAGCGGCTTTGCAGCAGTTCTTC	CSSSPAALQQFF
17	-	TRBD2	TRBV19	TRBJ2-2	TGTGCCAGTAGTAAGCTAGCGGGGGGCCCGGGCACCGGGGAGCTGTTTTTT	CASSKLAGGPGTGELFF
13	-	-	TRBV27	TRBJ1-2	TGTGCCAGCAGCTCTCTGGGAGCCTATGGCTACACCTTC	CASSSLGAYGYTF
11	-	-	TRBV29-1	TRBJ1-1	TGCAGCGCGGGACTGTACACTGAAGCTTTCTTT	CSAGLYTEAFF
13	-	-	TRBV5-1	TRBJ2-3	TGCGCCAGCAGCTTACCAGGGACAGATACGCAGTATTTT	CASSLPGTDTQYF
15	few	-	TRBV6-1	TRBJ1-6	TGTGCCAGCAGTGAAAGGCGTGGGTCTAGGTCACCCCTCCACTTT	CASSERRGSRSPLHF
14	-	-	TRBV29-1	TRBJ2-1	TGCAGCGTTGGGGGGACATCGAAAAATTATGAGCAGTTCTTC	CSVGGTSKNYEQFF
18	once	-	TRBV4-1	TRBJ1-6	TGCGCCAGCAGCCAAGAAGGCCGGGGAATGGGGTATAATTCACCCCTCCACTTT	CASSQEGRGMGYNSPLHF
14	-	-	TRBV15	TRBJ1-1	TGTGCCACCAGCAGAGATCCGGTGGAGGCTGAAGCTTTCTTT	CATSRDPVEAEAFF
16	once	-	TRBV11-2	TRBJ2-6	TGTGCCAGCAGCTTAATGGAAATCCGTGGGGCCAACGGCCTGACTTTC	CASSLMEIRGANGLTF
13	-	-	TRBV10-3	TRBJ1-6	TGTGCCATCAGTGTGACTTTAACTTCACCCCTCCACTTT	CAISVTLTSPLHF
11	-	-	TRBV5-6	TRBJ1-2	TGTGCCAGCAGCTCTAATATAGGCTACACCTTC	CASSSNIGYTF
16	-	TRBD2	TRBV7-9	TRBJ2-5	TGTGCCAGCAGCTTCGGCGGGACTAGCGGGGGAGAGACCCAGTACTTC	CASSFGGTSGGETQYF
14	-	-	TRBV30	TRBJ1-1	TGTGCCTGGAGTGTACAGGGAATTACGACTGAAGCTTTCTTT	CAWSVQGITTEAFF
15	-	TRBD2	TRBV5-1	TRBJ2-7	TGCGCCAGCAGGAGGGAAGCGGGGGCCAGATACGAGCAGTACTTC	CASRREAGARYEQYF